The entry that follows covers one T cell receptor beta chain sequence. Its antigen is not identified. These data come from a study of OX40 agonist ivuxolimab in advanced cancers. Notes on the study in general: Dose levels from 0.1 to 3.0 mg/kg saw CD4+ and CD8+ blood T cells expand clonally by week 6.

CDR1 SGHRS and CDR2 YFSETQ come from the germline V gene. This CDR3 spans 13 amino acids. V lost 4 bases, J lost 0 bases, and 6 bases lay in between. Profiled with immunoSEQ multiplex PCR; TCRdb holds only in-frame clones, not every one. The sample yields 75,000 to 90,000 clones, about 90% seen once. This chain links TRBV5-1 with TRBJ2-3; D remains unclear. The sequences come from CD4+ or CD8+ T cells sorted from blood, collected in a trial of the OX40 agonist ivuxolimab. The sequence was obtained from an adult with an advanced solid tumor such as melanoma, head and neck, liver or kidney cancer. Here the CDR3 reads CASSGESTDTQYF. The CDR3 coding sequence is TGCGCCAGCAGCGGAGAGAGCACAGATACGCAGTATTTT.